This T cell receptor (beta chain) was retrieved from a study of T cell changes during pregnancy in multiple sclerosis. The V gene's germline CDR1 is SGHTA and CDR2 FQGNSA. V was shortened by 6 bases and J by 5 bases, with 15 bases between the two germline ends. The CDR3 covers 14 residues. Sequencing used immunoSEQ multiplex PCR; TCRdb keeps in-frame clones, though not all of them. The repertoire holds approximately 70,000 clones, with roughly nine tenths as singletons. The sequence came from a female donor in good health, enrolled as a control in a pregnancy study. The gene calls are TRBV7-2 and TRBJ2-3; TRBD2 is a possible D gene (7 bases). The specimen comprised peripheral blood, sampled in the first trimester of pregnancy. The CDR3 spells CASRPGGAEDTQYF. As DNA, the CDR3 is TGTGCCAGCAGGCCGGGGGGCGCGGAAGATACGCAGTATTTT. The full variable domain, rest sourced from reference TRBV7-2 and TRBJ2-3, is GAGVSQSPSNKVTEKGKDVELRCDPISGHTALYWYRQSLGQGLEFLIYFQGNSAPDKSGLPSDRFSAERTGGSVSTLTIQRTQQEDSAVYLCASRPGGAEDTQYFGPGTRLTVL.